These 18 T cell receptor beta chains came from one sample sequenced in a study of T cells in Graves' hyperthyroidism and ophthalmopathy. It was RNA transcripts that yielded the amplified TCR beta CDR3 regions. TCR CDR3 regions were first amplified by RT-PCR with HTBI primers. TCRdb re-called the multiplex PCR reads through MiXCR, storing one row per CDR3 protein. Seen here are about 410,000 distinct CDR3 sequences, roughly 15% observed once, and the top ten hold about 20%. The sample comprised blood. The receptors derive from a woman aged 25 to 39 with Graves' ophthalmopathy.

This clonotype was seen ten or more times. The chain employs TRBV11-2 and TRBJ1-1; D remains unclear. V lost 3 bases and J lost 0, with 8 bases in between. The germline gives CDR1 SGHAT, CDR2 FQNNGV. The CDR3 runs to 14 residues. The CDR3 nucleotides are TGTGCCAGCAGCTTTCTTTATATGAACACTGAAGCTTTCTTT. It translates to CASSFLYMNTEAFF.

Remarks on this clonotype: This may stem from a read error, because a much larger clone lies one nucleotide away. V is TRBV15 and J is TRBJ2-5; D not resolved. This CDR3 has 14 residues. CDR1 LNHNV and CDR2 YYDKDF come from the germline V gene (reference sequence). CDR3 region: CATSRGSGQEAQYF. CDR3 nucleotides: TGTGCCACCAGCAGAGGGTCAGGCCAAGAGGCCCAGTACTTC.

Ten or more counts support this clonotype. CDR3 protein: CASSSTGAGGDTQYF. Written as DNA, the CDR3 is TGTGCCAGCAGTTCCACGGGGGCGGGAGGAGATACGCAGTATTTT. This chain joins TRBV12-3 or TRBV12-4 and TRBJ2-3, with 8 bases fitting TRBD2. Germline trimming cut 4 bases from V and 5 bases from J; bases unmatched to any gene: 8. The CDR3 length is 15 residues.

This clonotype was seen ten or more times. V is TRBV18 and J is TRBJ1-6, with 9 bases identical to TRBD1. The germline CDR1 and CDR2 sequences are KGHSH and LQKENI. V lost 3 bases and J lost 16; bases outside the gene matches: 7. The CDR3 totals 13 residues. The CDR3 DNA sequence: TGTGCCAGCTCACCGGGGACAGGGAAAAAGCTCCACTTT. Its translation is CASSPGTGKKLHF.

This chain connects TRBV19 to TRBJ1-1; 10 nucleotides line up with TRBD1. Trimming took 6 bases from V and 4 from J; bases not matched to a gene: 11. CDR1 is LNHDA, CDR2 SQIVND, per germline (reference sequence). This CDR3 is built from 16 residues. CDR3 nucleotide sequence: TGTGCCAGTAGCCTTCGGGACAGGGGTTCGGGCACTGAAGCTTTCTTT. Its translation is CASSLRDRGSGTEAFF.

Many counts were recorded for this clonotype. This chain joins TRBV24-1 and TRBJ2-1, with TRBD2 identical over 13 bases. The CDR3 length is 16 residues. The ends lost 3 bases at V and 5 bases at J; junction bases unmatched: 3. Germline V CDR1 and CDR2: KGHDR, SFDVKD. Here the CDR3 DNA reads TGTGCCACCAGTGATCCGGGACTAGCGGGGAACAATGAGCAGTTCTTC. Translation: CATSDPGLAGNNEQFF.

CDR3 in DNA: TGCAGTGCTCGATTGGGGGGCGACCATGGCTACACCTTC. Amino acid sequence: CSARLGGDHGYTF. V gene TRBV20-1 combines with J gene TRBJ1-2; tentatively, D is TRBD1 (6 bases). The CDR3 contains 13 residues. The germline V and J ends were trimmed by 5 bases and 6 bases, with 16 bases remaining between them. In germline, CDR1 is DFQATT, CDR2 SNEGSKA (reference sequence).

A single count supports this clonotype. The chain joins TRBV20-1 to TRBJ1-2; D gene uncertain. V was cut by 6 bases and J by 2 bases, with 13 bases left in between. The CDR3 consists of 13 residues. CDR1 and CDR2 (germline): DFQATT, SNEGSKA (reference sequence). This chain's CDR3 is CSAPRGNNYGYTF. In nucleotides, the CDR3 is TGCAGTGCCCCTCGCGGGAACAACTATGGCTACACCTTC.

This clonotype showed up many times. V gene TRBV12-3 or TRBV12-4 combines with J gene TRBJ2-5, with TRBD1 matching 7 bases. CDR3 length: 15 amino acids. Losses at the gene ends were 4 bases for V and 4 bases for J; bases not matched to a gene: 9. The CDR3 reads CASSSRDSAGETQYF. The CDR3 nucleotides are TGTGCCAGCAGTTCAAGGGACAGCGCGGGAGAGACCCAGTACTTC.

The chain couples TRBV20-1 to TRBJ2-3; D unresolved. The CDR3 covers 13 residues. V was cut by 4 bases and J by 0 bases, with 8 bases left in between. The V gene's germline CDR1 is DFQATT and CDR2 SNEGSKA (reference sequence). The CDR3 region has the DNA TGCAGTGCTACCGCGGACAGCACAGATACGCAGTATTTT. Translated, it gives CSATADSTDTQYF.

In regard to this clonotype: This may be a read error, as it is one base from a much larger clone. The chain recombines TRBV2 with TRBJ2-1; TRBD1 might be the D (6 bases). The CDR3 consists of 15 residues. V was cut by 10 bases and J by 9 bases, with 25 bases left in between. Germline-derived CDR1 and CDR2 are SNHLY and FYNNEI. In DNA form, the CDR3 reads TGTGCCACCCTAGATCCGGGACACGGGTTTATTGAGCAGTTCTTC. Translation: CATLDPGHGFIEQFF.

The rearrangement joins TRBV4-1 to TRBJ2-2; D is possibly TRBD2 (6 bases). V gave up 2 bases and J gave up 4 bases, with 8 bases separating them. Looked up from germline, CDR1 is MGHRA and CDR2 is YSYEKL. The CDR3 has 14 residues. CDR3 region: CASSQKLATGELFF. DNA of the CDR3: TGCGCCAGCAGCCAAAAACTAGCCACCGGGGAGCTGTTTTTT.

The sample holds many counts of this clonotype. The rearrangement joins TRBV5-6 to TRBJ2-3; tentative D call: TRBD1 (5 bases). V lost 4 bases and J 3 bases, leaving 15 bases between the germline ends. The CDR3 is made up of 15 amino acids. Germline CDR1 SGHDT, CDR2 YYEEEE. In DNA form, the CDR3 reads TGTGCCAGCAGCAGTGACAAGGGGCTGACAGATACGCAGTATTTT. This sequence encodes CASSSDKGLTDTQYF.

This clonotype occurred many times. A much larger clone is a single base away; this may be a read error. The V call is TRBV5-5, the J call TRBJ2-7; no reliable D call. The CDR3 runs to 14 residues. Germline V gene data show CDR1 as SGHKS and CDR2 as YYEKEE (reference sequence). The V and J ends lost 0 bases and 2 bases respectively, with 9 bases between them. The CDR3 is CASSLVGWAYEQYF. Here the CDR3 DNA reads TGTGCCAGCAGCTTGGTGGGGTGGGCCTACGAGCAGTACTTC.

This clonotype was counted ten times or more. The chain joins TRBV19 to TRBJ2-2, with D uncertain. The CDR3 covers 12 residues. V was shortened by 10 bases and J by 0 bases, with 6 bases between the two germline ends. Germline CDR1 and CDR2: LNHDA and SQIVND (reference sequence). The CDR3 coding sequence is TGTGCCACCAGCACGAACACCGGGGAGCTGTTTTTT. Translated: CATSTNTGELFF.

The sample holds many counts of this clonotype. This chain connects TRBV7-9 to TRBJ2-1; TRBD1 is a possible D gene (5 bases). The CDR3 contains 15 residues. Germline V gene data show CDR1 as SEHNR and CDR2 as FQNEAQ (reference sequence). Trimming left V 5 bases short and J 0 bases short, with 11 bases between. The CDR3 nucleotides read TGTGCCAGCAGCCCCACAGGCATCTCCTACAATGAGCAGTTCTTC. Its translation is CASSPTGISYNEQFF.

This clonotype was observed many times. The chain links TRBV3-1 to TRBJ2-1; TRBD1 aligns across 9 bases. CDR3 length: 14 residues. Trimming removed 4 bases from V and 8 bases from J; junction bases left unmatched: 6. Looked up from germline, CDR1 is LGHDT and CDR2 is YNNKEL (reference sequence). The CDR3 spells CASSPWTGDHEQFF. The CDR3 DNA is TGTGCCAGCAGCCCCTGGACAGGGGACCATGAGCAGTTCTTC.

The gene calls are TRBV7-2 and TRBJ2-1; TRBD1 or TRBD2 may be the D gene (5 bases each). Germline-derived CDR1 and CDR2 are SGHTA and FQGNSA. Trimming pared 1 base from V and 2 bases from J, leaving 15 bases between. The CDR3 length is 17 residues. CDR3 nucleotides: TGTGCCAGCAGCTTAGGAGTTCTCCCGGGGCCCTACAATGAGCAGTTCTTC. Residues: CASSLGVLPGPYNEQFF.